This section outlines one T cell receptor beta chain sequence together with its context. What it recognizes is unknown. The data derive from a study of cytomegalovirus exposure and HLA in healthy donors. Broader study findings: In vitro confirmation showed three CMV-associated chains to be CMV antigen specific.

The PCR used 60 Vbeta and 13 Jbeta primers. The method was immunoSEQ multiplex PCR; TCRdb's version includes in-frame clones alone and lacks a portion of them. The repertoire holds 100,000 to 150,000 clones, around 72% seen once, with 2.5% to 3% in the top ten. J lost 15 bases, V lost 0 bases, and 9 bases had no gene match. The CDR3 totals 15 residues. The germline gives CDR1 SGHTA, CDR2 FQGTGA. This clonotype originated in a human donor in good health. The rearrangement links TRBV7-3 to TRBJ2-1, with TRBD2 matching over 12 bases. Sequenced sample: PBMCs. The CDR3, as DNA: TGTGCCAGCAGCTTAACCCGGACTAGCGGGGCTATTGGGTTCTTC. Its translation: CASSLTRTSGAIGFF.